The 21 T cell receptor delta chains reported below all come from one sample, sequenced in a study of gamma-delta T cells after stem cell transplantation. TCRdb used CATT to re-call clones from the RT-PCR reads. This table has hundreds of delta-chain clones, about 23% appearing once. Sequenced sample: gamma-delta T cells. The receptors were gathered from a human donor. It is not recorded whose cells these are; they may come from a transplant donor.

This clone occurred a few times. This DNA translates differently at residue 11 from the TCRdb protein, which is that of a much larger clone; a read error is likely, and the protein shown is the DNA's own translation. The rearrangement joins TRDV2 to TRDJ1; D remains ambiguous. CDR1 and CDR2 (germline): GEAIGNYY, EKD. The CDR3 runs to 17 residues. Trimming took off 3 bases at V and 0 bases at J, with 19 bases between the two ends. CDR3 bases: TGTGCCTGTGACCCCTTACTGAGTGGGCCCCACACCGATAAACTCATCTTT. Its protein is CACDPLLSGPHTDKLIF.

The CDR3 region has the DNA TGTGCCTGTGACTCCGTACTGGGGGATACCAGCTCCTGGGACACCCGACAGCTGTTTTTC. Translated, it gives CACDSVLGDTSSWDTRQLFF. A J gene of TRDJ3 was called, though the V gene was not; TRDD3 is the table's D call and was not checked against the DNA. The CDR3 has 20 amino acids.

A note on this clone: A much larger clone differs from this one at a single base, so this may be a read error. The V gene is TRDV2, the J gene TRDJ1, with TRDD3 identical over 8 bases. The CDR3 is made up of 14 amino acids. After removal of 5 bases from V and 9 bases from J, the junction contained 13 bases not matched to a gene. The V gene's germline CDR1 is GEAIGNYY and CDR2 EKD. In DNA, the CDR3 is TGTGCCTGTGGCACGCTTCGGGGGGATAGTGAACTCATCTTT. Protein sequence: CACGTLRGDSELIF.

This clone was seen a few times. TCRdb's listed protein matches a much larger clone and diverges from this DNA's translation at residue 6, likely through a read error; the protein shown comes from the DNA. The J gene is TRDJ1, the V gene TRDV2; 9 bases agree with TRDD3. Germline CDR1 is GEAIGNYY and CDR2 is EKD. The CDR3 consists of 17 residues. The trim removed 3 bases at V and 0 bases at J, leaving 10 bases unmatched. In nucleotides, the CDR3 is TGTGCCTGTGACCCTATGCTGGGGGATGGTAACACCGATAAACTCATCTTT. Translation gives CACDPMLGDGNTDKLIF.

This clone was counted a few times. Given a far larger clone just one base away, this is likely a sequencing read error. The same CDR3 arises from other DNA sequences in this sample as well. V usage is TRDV2 and J usage is TRDJ1; TRDD3 matches at 7 bases. From germline, CDR1 is GEAIGNYY and CDR2 EKD. This CDR3 spans 17 amino acids. V lost 6 bases and J lost 0; bases outside the gene matches: 15. Here the CDR3 reads CACYSVLGDMYTDKLIF. Written as DNA, the CDR3 is TGTGCCTGTTACTCAGTACTAGGGGATATGTACACCGATAAACTCATCTTT.

Remarks on this clone: TCRdb records a much larger clone's protein for this DNA, with a difference at residue 4 that likely arises from a read error; the protein given is the translation of the DNA. This sequence joins TRDV2 and TRDJ1; unclear D gene. Germline assignment: CDR1 GEAIGNYY and CDR2 EKD. The CDR3 spans 17 residues. The CDR3 loop is CACGTVGRITITDKLIF. CDR3 nucleotide sequence: TGTGCCTGTGGCACCGTCGGAAGAATCACAATCACCGATAAACTCATCTTT.

Notes on this clone: A far bigger clonotype differs at one base, so this is likely a read error. The CDR3: CACDRLGDTYTDELIF. The DNA of the CDR3 is TGTGCCTGTGACAGGCTGGGGGATACGTACACCGATGAACTCATCTTT. This chain links TRDV2 with TRDJ1; 12 bases fit TRDD3. CDR3 length equals 16 residues. From germline, CDR1 is GEAIGNYY and CDR2 EKD.

A remark on this clone: A single base is all that separates this from a far larger clone, so a read error is likely. No V gene was called here, but the J gene is TRDJ1; TRDD3 was called by the table and not checked on the DNA. CDR3 length: 19 amino acids. Here the CDR3 reads CACDTVMSTGGPVTDKLIF. For the CDR3, the DNA is TGTGCCTGTGACACCGTTATGTCTACTGGGGGCCCCGTCACCGATAAACTCATCTTT.

This clone was recorded a few times. With a much larger clone just one base away, this may be a read error. V is TRDV2 and J is TRDJ3; 11 bases map to TRDD3. The germline V gene has CDR1 GEAIGNYY and CDR2 EKD. This CDR3 is 22 amino acids long. The chain's CDR3 is CARDTAGGYQGHSSWDTRQMFF. The CDR3 DNA reads TGTGCCCGTGACACCGCTGGGGGATACCAAGGGCACAGCTCCTGGGACACCCGACAGATGTTTTTC.

V and J are TRDV2 and TRDJ1; the match to TRDD3 covers 11 bases. This CDR3 is built from 19 residues. With 1 base clipped from V and 2 bases from J, the junction kept 14 bases outside the gene matches. CDR1 is GEAIGNYY and CDR2 is EKD in the germline V gene. The CDR3 DNA sequence: TGTGCCTGTGACACAGTTCCTACTTCTGGGGGATACCGTACCGATAAACTCATCTTT. It specifies CACDTVPTSGGYRTDKLIF.

This clone was picked up a small number of times. One base away lies a much larger clone, so this may be a sequencing read error. The V gene is TRDV2, the J gene TRDJ2; unclear D gene. The CDR3 has 14 amino acids. Germline V gives CDR1 GEAIGNYY, CDR2 EKD. The CDR3 region is CARDRLRGTAQLFF. CDR3 nucleotides: TGTGCCCGTGACCGACTTCGGGGGACAGCACAACTCTTCTTT.

This clone has a handful of counts. Possible read error: a much larger clone is one base away. The chain uses TRDV2 and TRDJ2, with D maybe TRDD3 (6 bases). CDR1 is GEAIGNYY, CDR2 EKD, per germline. The CDR3 totals 14 residues. CDR3: CACDRLRGTAELFF. The CDR3, as DNA: TGTGCCTGTGACCGACTTCGGGGGACAGCAGAACTCTTCTTT.

This clone was picked up a small number of times. Given a much more abundant clone one base away, this may be a read error. The identical CDR3 is also encoded by other nucleotide sequences in the sample. V usage is TRDV2 and J usage is TRDJ1; TRDD3 aligns across 13 bases. V lost 1 base to trimming and J lost 11 bases; unmatched junction nucleotides: 12. The CDR3 is 16 amino acids. Germline values: CDR1 GEAIGNYY, CDR2 EKD. The CDR3 here is CACDTLGDTQETPLIF. The CDR3 region has the DNA TGTGCCTGTGACACACTGGGGGATACGCAAGAGACGCCGCTCATCTTT.

This clone is termed large. The chain recombines TRDV2 with TRDJ1; D may be TRDD3 (6 bases). The CDR3 runs 15 residues. Germline V gene data show CDR1 as GEAIGNYY and CDR2 as EKD. The germline V and J ends were trimmed by 1 base and 5 bases, with 16 bases remaining between them. DNA for the CDR3: TGTGCCTGTGACACTCTCGGGGATGATCAGGATAAACTCATCTTT. It codes for CACDTLGDDQDKLIF.

As concerns this clone: It differs at one base from a far larger clone, so likely a read error. Distinct nucleotide sequences in the sample also encode this CDR3. The rearrangement joins TRDV2 to TRDJ1; 13 nucleotides line up with TRDD3. No J segment appears in TCRdb, so it was assigned here by matching the sequence to germline. The V segment lost 0 bases and the J segment 1 base; nucleotides outside the gene matches: 10. The germline V gene encodes CDR1 GEAIGNYY and CDR2 EKD. This CDR3 has 19 residues. CDR3 in DNA: TGTGCCTGTGACACCGTTCTACTGGGGGATACGGCGGCCACCGATAAACTCATCTTT. It is translated as CACDTVLLGDTAATDKLIF.

In its sample, this clone ranks as large. The identical CDR3 is also encoded by other nucleotide sequences in the sample. The gene calls are TRDV2 and TRDJ1, with 9 positions matching TRDD3. Looked up from germline, CDR1 is GEAIGNYY and CDR2 is EKD. This CDR3 comprises 14 residues. The V gene end was trimmed by 1 base and the J gene end by 9 bases; junction bases not matched to a gene: 8. The CDR3 is CACDTIGGYRELIF. For the CDR3, the DNA is TGTGCCTGTGACACGATCGGGGGATACCGAGAACTCATCTTT.

By sample share, this clone is large (0.1 to 1%). This probably arose from a read error, given a far larger clone one base away. This chain connects TRDV2 to TRDJ1, with D possibly matching TRDD2 (7 bases). Germline V gene lookup returns CDR1 GEAIGNYY and CDR2 EKD. The CDR3 is made up of 18 amino acids. V was pared by 3 bases and J by 0 bases, with 22 bases between. CDR3 DNA sequence: TGTGCCTGTGACTCCGTTCCTACAGAAGGGGGACACACCGATAAACTCATCTTT. It yields the protein CACDSVPTEGGHTDKLIF.

By share, this clone counts as large. The rearrangement joins TRDV2 to TRDJ1, with D uncertain. V lost 0 bases and J lost 0, with 28 bases in between. The CDR3 runs to 21 residues. CDR1 is GEAIGNYY and CDR2 is EKD in the germline V gene. The CDR3 sequence: CACDTLVGVNKQNPNTDKLIF. The CDR3 region has the DNA TGTGCCTGTGACACCTTAGTCGGCGTTAATAAGCAGAATCCCAACACCGATAAACTCATCTTT.

In the case of this clone: A much larger clone sits a single nucleotide away, making a read error possible. The rearrangement joins TRDV2 to TRDJ3; D is perhaps TRDD3 (5 bases). No J gene was available from TCRdb, and it was assigned here by a germline match of the DNA. The CDR3 runs to 19 residues. V shed 3 bases and J shed 1 base, with 18 bases lying between them. Germline CDR1 GEAIGNYY, CDR2 EKD. The CDR3 bases are TGTGCCTGTGACTCCGGGGCCTCGGTGGGGTCCTGGGACACCCGACAGATGTTTTTC. Residues: CACDSGASVGSWDTRQMFF.

This clone ranks as large (0.1 to 1%). Other DNA sequences from this sample encode an identical CDR3 as well. This rearrangement joins TRDV2 to TRDJ1; TRDD3 aligns across 7 bases. With 2 bases clipped from V and 1 base from J, the junction kept 15 bases outside the gene matches. Germline CDR1 reads GEAIGNYY; CDR2 reads EKD. This CDR3 region has 18 residues. The chain's CDR3 is CACDNLVLGSGVTDKLIF. CDR3 DNA: TGTGCCTGTGACAACCTCGTACTGGGGTCTGGGGTCACCGATAAACTCATCTTT.

Worth noting for this clone: With only one base between it and a far larger clone, this is likely a read error. This rearrangement joins TRDV2 to TRDJ1; TRDD3 matches at 7 bases. The CDR3 sequence is 18 residues long. Unmatched junction bases numbered 15, after V lost 3 bases and J lost 0 bases. CDR1 GEAIGNYY and CDR2 EKD come from the germline V gene. In nucleotides, the CDR3 is TGTGCCTGTGACTCCGTTTCTACAGAAGGGGGATACACCGATAAACTCATCTTT. It translates to CACDSVSTEGGYTDKLIF.